This is a list of T cell receptor beta chains from one sample in a study of Graves' ophthalmopathy and Graves' hyperthyroidism. TCRdb re-derived calls from the multiplex PCR reads in MiXCR, one entry per CDR3 protein. Counted here are roughly 400,000 distinct CDR3 sequences, around 20% occurring once; the ten biggest clones make up about 1.6%. What was sequenced was peripheral blood. These receptors originate from a woman younger than 30 with Graves' ophthalmopathy. CDR3s include the opening cysteine and the closing phenylalanine or tryptophan. The order of the fields is J gene, D gene, V gene, clone size, CDR3 protein, CDR3 DNA. The D gene is left open where the match is weak. A row's size may be missing; if present it is once, few, many or a size class.

j_call: TRBJ1-5
d_call: TRBD1
v_call: TRBV12-3/TRBV12-4
clone_size: many
cdr3_aa: CASSSWTGGSNQPQHF
cdr3_nt: TGTGCCAGCAGCTCCTGGACAGGGGGTAGTAATCAGCCCCAGCATTTT

j_call: TRBJ2-6
d_call: TRBD2
v_call: TRBV6-2/TRBV6-3
clone_size: many
cdr3_aa: CASSYQLAGGPPGANVLTF
cdr3_nt: TGTGCCAGCAGTTACCAATTAGCGGGAGGCCCCCCGGGGGCCAACGTCCTGACTTTC

j_call: TRBJ1-2
d_call: TRBD1
v_call: TRBV5-1
clone_size: .
cdr3_aa: CASSLADRNGYTF
cdr3_nt: TGCGCCAGCAGCTTGGCGGACAGGAATGGCTACACCTTC

j_call: TRBJ1-2
d_call: .
v_call: TRBV7-2
clone_size: few
cdr3_aa: CASSGARGDYGYTF
cdr3_nt: TGTGCCAGCAGCGGCGCAAGGGGCGACTATGGCTACACCTTC

j_call: TRBJ1-3
d_call: .
v_call: TRBV28
clone_size: many
cdr3_aa: CASSFFERGNTIYF
cdr3_nt: TGTGCCAGCAGTTTCTTCGAGAGGGGAAACACCATATATTTT

j_call: TRBJ1-5
d_call: .
v_call: TRBV2
clone_size: many
cdr3_aa: CASSERQRNQPQHF
cdr3_nt: TGTGCCAGCAGTGAGAGGCAACGCAATCAGCCCCAGCATTTT

j_call: TRBJ1-1
d_call: .
v_call: TRBV5-1
clone_size: many
cdr3_aa: CASTPTGVNTEAFF
cdr3_nt: TGCGCCAGCACCCCCACGGGAGTGAACACTGAAGCTTTCTTT

j_call: TRBJ1-1
d_call: .
v_call: TRBV10-1
clone_size: many
cdr3_aa: CASLTKGDTEAFF
cdr3_nt: TGCGCCAGTTTAACCAAGGGAGACACTGAAGCTTTCTTT

j_call: TRBJ2-4
d_call: TRBD2
v_call: TRBV10-3
clone_size: many
cdr3_aa: CAISTGLMDIQYF
cdr3_nt: TGTGCCATCAGTACGGGACTAATGGACATTCAGTACTTC

j_call: TRBJ2-7
d_call: TRBD2
v_call: TRBV11-2
clone_size: many
cdr3_aa: CASSLDRGLAKYEQYF
cdr3_nt: TGTGCCAGCAGCTTAGATCGAGGACTAGCGAAGTACGAGCAGTACTTC

j_call: TRBJ1-1
d_call: .
v_call: TRBV7-2
clone_size: many
cdr3_aa: CAGGADTEAFF
cdr3_nt: TGTGCCGGGGGCGCGGACACTGAAGCTTTCTTT

j_call: TRBJ1-1
d_call: .
v_call: TRBV6-5
clone_size: .
cdr3_aa: CASNLFREGTEAFF
cdr3_nt: TGTGCCAGCAATTTGTTCAGGGAAGGCACTGAAGCTTTCTTT

j_call: TRBJ2-7
d_call: TRBD1
v_call: TRBV6-2/TRBV6-3
clone_size: many
cdr3_aa: CASSYSTGARDYEQYF
cdr3_nt: TGTGCCAGCAGTTACTCGACAGGGGCTAGAGATTACGAGCAGTACTTC

j_call: TRBJ1-1
d_call: TRBD1
v_call: TRBV6-5
clone_size: many
cdr3_aa: CASRPPIGQGAAFF
cdr3_nt: TGTGCCAGCAGACCGCCAATCGGACAGGGCGCAGCTTTCTTT

j_call: TRBJ2-2
d_call: .
v_call: TRBV24-1
clone_size: many
cdr3_aa: CATSEAVYTGELFF
cdr3_nt: TGTGCCACCAGTGAGGCGGTATACACCGGGGAGCTGTTTTTT